A selection of T cell receptor beta chains follows, all from one sample in a study of identical twins. TCRdb ran MiXCR on the 5' RACE reads and lists one entry per CDR3 protein. Of 100,000 or so distinct CDR3 sequences in the sample, roughly 6% were seen once. The specimen was memory T cells sorted from blood. The receptors derive from a woman in her fifties or sixties in good health. Each CDR3 is given with its conserved first and last residue.

j_call v_call cdr3_aa
TRBJ2-1 TRBV20-1 CSAAATGSSYNEQFF
TRBJ2-5 TRBV15 CATSSPLAGAGETQYF
TRBJ2-2 TRBV12-3/TRBV12-4 CASSLAGGPTGELFF
TRBJ1-3 TRBV5-1 CASSLQTGGAGNTIYF
TRBJ2-1 TRBV5-1 CASSSTPGGEQFF
TRBJ2-3 TRBV3-1 CASSQGGRGADTQYF
TRBJ2-7 TRBV14 CASSQVGRDSYEQYF
TRBJ2-3 TRBV27 CASSKHGTSGTDTQYF
TRBJ1-2 TRBV5-1 CASSLPGQANYGYTF
TRBJ2-1 TRBV10-1 CASSEAGGQGEQFF
TRBJ2-1 TRBV30 CAWSRPGLVVINEQFF
TRBJ1-1 TRBV11-2 CASSFRTGLNTEAFF
TRBJ2-1 TRBV7-9 CASRRGLATYNEQFF
TRBJ1-6 TRBV18 CASSPLPDRGNSPLHF
TRBJ2-1 TRBV11-2 CASSGINEQFF
TRBJ2-4 TRBV6-5 CASSPDSNKNIQYF